This TCR beta chain was observed in a study of T cell repertoires in cytomegalovirus infection. V gave up 1 base and J gave up 5 bases, with 8 bases separating them. The CDR3 consists of 13 residues. Germline V lookup: CDR1 SGHDT, CDR2 YYEEEE. TCRdb redid the calling of the reads with MiXCR, one entry per CDR3 protein. The data hold 250,000 or so distinct CDR3 sequences, with roughly 9.1% observed a single time. Study-level points and caveats: HLA-C-restricted CMV clonotypes gave the most frequent clonotype in two of eight donors.

This clonotype was picked up many times. Its matching antigen is unknown. This clonotype originated in a human donor in good health (CMV status not recorded). Some clones in this sample may be carry-over from other donors' samples. Material for sequencing was PBMCs. This chain links TRBV5-6 with TRBJ2-3; no clear D gene. CDR3 in amino acids: CASSLNGRDTQYF. The DNA of the CDR3 is TGTGCCAGCAGCTTGAATGGAAGAGATACGCAGTATTTT.